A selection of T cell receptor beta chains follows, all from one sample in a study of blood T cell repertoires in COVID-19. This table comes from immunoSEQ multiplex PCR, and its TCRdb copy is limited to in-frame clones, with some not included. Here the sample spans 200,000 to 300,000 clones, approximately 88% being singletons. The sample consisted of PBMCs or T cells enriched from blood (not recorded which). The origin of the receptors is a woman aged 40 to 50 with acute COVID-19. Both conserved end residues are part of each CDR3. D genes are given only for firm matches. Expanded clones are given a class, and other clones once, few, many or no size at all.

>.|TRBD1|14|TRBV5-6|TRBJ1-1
CASSETGGRTEAFF
TGTGCCAGCAGCGAAACAGGGGGCCGGACTGAAGCTTTCTTT
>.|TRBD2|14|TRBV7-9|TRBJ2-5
CASSLTSGEETQYF
TGTGCCAGCAGCTTAACTAGCGGAGAAGAGACCCAGTACTTC
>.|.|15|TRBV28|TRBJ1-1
CASSSDRHMNTEAFF
TGTGCCAGCAGTTCCGACAGGCATATGAACACTGAAGCTTTCTTT
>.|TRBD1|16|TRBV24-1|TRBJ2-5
CATSRPGTGGQETQYF
TGTGCCACCAGTCGCCCCGGGACAGGCGGGCAAGAGACCCAGTACTTC
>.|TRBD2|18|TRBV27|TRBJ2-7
CASSLSWGLAGPSYEQYF
TGTGCCAGCAGTTTATCGTGGGGACTAGCGGGCCCATCCTACGAGCAGTACTTC
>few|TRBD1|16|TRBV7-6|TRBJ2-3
CASSPSPYRGQDTQYF
TGTGCCAGCAGCCCATCGCCCTACAGGGGGCAAGATACGCAGTATTTT
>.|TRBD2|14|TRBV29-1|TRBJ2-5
CSVLTGLVSGTQYF
TGCAGCGTCCTAACCGGACTAGTTTCGGGGACCCAGTACTTC
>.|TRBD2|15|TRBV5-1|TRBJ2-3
CASSSGRTGTDTQYF
TGCGCCAGCAGCTCCGGGAGGACTGGCACAGATACGCAGTATTTT
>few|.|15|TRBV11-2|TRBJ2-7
CASSSVAVRSYEQYF
TGTGCCAGCAGCTCGGTAGCGGTTCGCTCCTACGAGCAGTACTTC
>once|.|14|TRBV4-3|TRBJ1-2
CASSPQQGRDGYTF
TGCGCCAGCAGCCCTCAACAGGGTAGGGATGGCTACACCTTC
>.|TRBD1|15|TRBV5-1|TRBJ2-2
CASSIGQGASGELFF
TGCGCCAGCAGCATCGGACAGGGGGCATCCGGGGAGCTGTTTTTT
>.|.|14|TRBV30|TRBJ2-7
CAWSSLGGLHEQYF
TGTGCCTGGAGTTCCCTCGGGGGTCTCCACGAGCAGTACTTC
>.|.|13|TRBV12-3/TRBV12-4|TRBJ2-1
CASNYQEINEQFF
TGTGCCAGCAACTACCAAGAAATCAATGAGCAGTTCTTC
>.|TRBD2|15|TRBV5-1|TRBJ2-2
CASSTSGANTGELFF
TGCGCCAGCAGCACTAGCGGGGCCAACACCGGGGAGCTGTTTTTT